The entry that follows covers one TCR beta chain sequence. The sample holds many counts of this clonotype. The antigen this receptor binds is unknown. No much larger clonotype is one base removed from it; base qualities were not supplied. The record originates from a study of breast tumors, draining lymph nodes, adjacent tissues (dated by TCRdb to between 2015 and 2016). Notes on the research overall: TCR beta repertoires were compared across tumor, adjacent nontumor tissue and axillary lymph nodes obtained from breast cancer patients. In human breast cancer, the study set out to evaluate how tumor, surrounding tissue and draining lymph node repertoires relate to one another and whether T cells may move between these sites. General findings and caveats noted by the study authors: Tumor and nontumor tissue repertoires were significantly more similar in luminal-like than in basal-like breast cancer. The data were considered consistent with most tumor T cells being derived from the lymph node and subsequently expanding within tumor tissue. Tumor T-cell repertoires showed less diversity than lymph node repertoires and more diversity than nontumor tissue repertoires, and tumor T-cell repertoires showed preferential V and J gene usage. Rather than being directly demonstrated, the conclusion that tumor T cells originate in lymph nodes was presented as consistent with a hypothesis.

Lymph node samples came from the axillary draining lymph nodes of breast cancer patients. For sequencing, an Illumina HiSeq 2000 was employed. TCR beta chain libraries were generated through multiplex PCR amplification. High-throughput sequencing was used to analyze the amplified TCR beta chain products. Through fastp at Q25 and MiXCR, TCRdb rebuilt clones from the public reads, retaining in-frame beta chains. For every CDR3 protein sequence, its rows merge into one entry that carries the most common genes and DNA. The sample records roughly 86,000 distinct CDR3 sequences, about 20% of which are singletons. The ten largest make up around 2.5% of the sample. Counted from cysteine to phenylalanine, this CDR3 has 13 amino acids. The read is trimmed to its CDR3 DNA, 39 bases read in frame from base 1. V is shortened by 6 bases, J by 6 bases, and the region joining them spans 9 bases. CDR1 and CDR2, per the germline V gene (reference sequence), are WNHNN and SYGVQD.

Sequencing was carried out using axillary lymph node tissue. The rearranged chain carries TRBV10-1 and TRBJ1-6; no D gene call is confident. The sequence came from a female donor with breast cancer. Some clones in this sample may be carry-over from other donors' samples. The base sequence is TGCGCCAGCAGACGGGATATTAATTCACCCCTCCACTTT. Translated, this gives CASRRDINSPLHF.